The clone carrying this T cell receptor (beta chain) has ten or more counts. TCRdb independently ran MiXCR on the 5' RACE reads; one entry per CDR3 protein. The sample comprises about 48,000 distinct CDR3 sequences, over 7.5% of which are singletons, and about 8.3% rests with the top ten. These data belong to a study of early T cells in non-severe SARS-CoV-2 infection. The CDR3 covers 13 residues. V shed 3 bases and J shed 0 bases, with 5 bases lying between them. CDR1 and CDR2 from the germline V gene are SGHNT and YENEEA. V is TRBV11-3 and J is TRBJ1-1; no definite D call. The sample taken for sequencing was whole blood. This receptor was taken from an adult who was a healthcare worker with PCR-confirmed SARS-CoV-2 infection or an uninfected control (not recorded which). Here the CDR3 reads CASSFGLNTEAFF. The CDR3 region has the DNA TGTGCCAGCAGCTTTGGGCTGAACACTGAAGCTTTCTTT.